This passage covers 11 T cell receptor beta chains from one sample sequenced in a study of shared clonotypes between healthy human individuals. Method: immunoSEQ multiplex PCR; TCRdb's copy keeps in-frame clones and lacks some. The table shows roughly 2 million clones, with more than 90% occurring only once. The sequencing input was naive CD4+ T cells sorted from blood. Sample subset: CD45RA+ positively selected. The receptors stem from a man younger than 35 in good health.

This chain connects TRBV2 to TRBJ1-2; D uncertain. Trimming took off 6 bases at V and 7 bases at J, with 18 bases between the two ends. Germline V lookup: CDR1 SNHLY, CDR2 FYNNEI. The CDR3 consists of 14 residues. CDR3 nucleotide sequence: TGTGCCAGCAGCCGAAGGAGTTCTATGAGTGGCTACACCTTC. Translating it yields CASSRRSSMSGYTF.

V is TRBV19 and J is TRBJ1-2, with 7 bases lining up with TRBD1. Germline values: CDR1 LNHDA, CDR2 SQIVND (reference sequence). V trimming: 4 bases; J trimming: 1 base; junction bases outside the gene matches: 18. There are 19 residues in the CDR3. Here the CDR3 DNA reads TGTGCCAGTAGTAGAAAATTATCGGGGGGACAGAAGTTTAACTATGGCTACACCTTC. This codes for CASSRKLSGGQKFNYGYTF.

The CDR3 nucleotides read TGCAGCGTTGAGGGTCCAGGATCCTATGGCTACACCTTC. This encodes CSVEGPGSYGYTF. The rearrangement uses TRBV29-1 and TRBJ1-2; D call uncertain. The CDR3 covers 13 residues. V was trimmed by 3 bases and J by 4 bases, leaving 12 bases between them. Looked up from germline, CDR1 is SQVTM and CDR2 is ANQGSEA.

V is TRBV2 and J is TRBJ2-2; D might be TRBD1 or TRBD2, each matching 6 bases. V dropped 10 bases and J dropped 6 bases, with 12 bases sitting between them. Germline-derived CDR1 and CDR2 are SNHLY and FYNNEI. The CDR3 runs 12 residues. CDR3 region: CATKGGPGELFF. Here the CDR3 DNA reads TGTGCCACCAAGGGGGGACCCGGGGAGCTGTTTTTT.

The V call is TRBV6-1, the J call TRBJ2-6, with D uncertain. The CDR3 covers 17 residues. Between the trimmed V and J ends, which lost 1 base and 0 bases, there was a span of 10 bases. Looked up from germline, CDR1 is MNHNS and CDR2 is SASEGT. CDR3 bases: TGTGCCAGCAGTGAAGAGCTGACGATCTCTGGGGCCAACGTCCTGACTTTC. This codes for CASSEELTISGANVLTF.

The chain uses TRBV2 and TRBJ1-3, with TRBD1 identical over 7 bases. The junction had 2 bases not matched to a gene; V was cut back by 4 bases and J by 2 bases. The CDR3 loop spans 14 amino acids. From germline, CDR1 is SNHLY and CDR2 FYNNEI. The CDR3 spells CASSGQGPGNTIYF. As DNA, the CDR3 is TGTGCCAGCAGTGGACAGGGTCCTGGAAACACCATATATTTT.

CDR3 coding DNA: TGCGCCAGCAGCCAGGAACGGACTAGCGGGACCCAGTACTTC. Protein: CASSQERTSGTQYF. The rearrangement links TRBV4-3 to TRBJ2-5; 10 positions match TRBD2. The CDR3 is 14 residues long. Germline assignment: CDR1 LGHNA and CDR2 YSLEER. V lost 3 bases and J lost 7; bases outside the gene matches: 5.

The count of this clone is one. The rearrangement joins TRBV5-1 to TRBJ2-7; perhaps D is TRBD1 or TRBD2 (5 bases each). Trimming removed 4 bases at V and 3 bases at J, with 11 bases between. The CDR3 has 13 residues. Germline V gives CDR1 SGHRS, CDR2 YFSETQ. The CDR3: CASSQGDGYEQYF. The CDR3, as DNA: TGCGCCAGCAGCCAAGGGGACGGCTACGAGCAGTACTTC.

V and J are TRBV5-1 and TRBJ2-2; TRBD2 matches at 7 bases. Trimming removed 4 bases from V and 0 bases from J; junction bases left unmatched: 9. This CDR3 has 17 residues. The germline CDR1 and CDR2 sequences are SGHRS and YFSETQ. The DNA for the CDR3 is TGCGCCAGCAGCCGAGTGGCTAGCGGAGCGAACACCGGGGAGCTGTTTTTT. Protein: CASSRVASGANTGELFF.

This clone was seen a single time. The CDR3 bases are TGTGCCAGCGGCCGACATGAAGAGACCCAGTACTTC. This gives the protein CASGRHEETQYF. The chain uses TRBV6-5 and TRBJ2-5; D unclear. This CDR3 region has 12 residues. Germline CDR1 MNHEY, CDR2 SVGAGI. V gave up 8 bases and J gave up 3 bases, with 10 bases separating them.

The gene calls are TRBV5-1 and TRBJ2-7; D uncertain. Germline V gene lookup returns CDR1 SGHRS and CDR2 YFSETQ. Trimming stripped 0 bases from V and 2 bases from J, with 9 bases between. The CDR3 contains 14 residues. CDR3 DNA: TGCGCCAGCAGCTTGGTGGGGTTGCCCTACGAGCAGTACTTC. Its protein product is CASSLVGLPYEQYF.